This TCR beta chain was identified in a study of Graves' ophthalmopathy and Graves' hyperthyroidism (dated by TCRdb to between 2017 and 2018). With respect to the entire study: Peripheral blood was collected at initial diagnosis, prior to any treatment. To tell Graves' ophthalmopathy apart from Graves' hyperthyroidism, and to predict which patients would progress to ophthalmopathy, the study relied on TCR beta repertoire signatures. In total, around 130 blood samples were TCR-sequenced: approximately 40 ophthalmopathy, some 75 hyperthyroidism and some 17 hyperthyroidism-to-ophthalmopathy patients. A discovery set of about a hundred patients (around 40 ophthalmopathy, about 58 stable hyperthyroidism) was enrolled to explore V-J signatures distinguishing ophthalmopathy from hyperthyroidism. An independent validation cohort was composed of 18 hyperthyroidism patients and around 16 patients who later progressed from hyperthyroidism to ophthalmopathy. In over 5 hyperthyroidism patients, the T-cell repertoires found in thyroid tissue were compared with those found in blood. Following sample collection, hyperthyroidism patients were given methimazole at a starting dose of 30 mg daily, and ophthalmopathy patients were given high-dose intravenous methylprednisolone.

As regards this clonotype: Its antigen specificity is not known. No base quality information exists; no much larger clone differs at one position.

What the work shows at the level of the full study, not this receptor alone: Sample size was not statistically predetermined, and group allocation was not concealed from the investigators. Most expanded thyroid clonotypes with a frequency above 0.001 also appeared in blood, which suggests that blood repertoires may reflect the immune response in the thyroid. In validation, the model predicted ophthalmopathy progression with less than 71% sensitivity and 72.22% specificity; roughly 12 predicted patients were CT-confirmed with GO in a median of approximately 6.2 months. In cross-validation, the 13-signature model distinguished ophthalmopathy from stable hyperthyroidism with approximately 85% sensitivity and about 81% specificity, and in the test set the corresponding values were approximately 80% and 75%.

For repertoire sequencing, TCR beta CDR3 regions were amplified from RNA transcripts. The first round was an RT-PCR using HTBI primers with the Qiagen OneStep RT-PCR kit, and this first round was followed by a second-round multiplex PCR, then size selection and purification. Sequencing of the libraries was carried out on an Illumina HiSeq2000 in paired-end mode with 100 bp reads. From the authors' description of their analysis: SOAPnuke was used for read processing, and reads with adapters, uncalled bases, a mean Phred below 15, or no exact constant-primer or identifier match were discarded. High-quality paired reads were merged with COPE v1.2.5. Each unique nucleotide sequence was defined as a clonotype, and clonotypes were aligned to IMGT TRB V, D and J references with MiTCR v1.1. The analysis was limited to V-J combinations with a frequency above 0.0001, which together covered roughly 99% of the repertoires. For each V-J combination, a TCR clonal expansion and chaos score was defined as F50 clonal expansion divided by the chaos observed in the TCRdist matrix. Welch's t-statistics and random forest were used to reduce features to about 14 V-J combinations, which were fed into a naive Bayes classifier. The Morisita-Horn index was used to measure how similar the thyroid and blood repertoires were. The public reads were run again by TCRdb, first through fastp at Q25 and then through MiXCR, and only productive beta chains were kept. Every entry covers one CDR3 protein and lists the most common genes and DNA from its rows. TCRdb assigned the V and J calls; the authors' analysis was not used. The sample table lists around 670,000 distinct CDR3 sequences, around 40% of them with a count of one. The ten largest clonotypes hold approximately 43% of the sample.

Ophthalmopathy patients were characterized by moderately to severely active disease, a Clinical Activity Score of at least 3, a NOSPECS grade of at least 4, and a disease duration under 3 months. Anyone with other autoimmune diseases, uncontrolled infections, pregnancy or lactation was excluded from the study. Clinical symptoms, serum thyroxine, TRAb, thyroid ultrasound and orbital computed tomography formed the basis of the diagnosis. Ficoll-Paque density gradient centrifugation was used to isolate PBMCs from about 10 ml of fresh peripheral blood. Total RNA was extracted with Trizol reagent and quality-checked on an Agilent 2100 Bioanalyzer. This receptor was obtained from an adult man with Graves' ophthalmopathy. Sample: peripheral blood.

The base sequence is TGTGCCACCAGCAGAGCCGGGACAGGGGGAAATGAAAAACTGTTTTTT. It encodes CATSRAGTGGNEKLFF. The V and J genes are TRBV15 and TRBJ1-4; 11 central nucleotides agree with TRBD1. CDR1 and CDR2 are read off the germline V gene (reference sequence) as LNHNV and YYDKDF. Trimming removed 1 base from V and 5 bases from J; the gene matches leave 3 bases unexplained. The CDR3 sequence holds 16 residues, the cysteine and phenylalanine included. Here the CDR3 DNA is all that survives: 48 bases in frame from base 1.